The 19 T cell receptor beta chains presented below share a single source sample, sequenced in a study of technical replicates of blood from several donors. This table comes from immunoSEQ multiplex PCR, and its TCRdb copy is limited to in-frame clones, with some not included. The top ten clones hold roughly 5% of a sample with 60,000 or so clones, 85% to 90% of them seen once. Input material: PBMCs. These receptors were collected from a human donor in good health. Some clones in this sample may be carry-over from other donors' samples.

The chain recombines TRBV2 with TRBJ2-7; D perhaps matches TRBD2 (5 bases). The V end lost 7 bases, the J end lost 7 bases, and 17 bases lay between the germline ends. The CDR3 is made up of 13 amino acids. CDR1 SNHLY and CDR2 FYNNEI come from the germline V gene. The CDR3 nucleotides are TGTGCCAGCAACGACGGACCTACTAGGGAGCAGTACTTC. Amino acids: CASNDGPTREQYF. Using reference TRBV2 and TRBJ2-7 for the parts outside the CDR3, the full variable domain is EPEVTQTPSHQVTQMGQEVILRCVPISNHLYFYWYRQILGQKVEFLVSFYNNEISEKSEIFDDQFSVERPDGSNFTLKIRSTKLEDSAMYFCASNDGPTREQYFGPGTRLTVT.

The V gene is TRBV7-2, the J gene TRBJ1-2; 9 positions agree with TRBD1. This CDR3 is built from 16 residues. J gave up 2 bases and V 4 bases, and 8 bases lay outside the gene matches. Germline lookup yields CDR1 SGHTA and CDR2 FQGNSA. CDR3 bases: TGTGCCAGCAGCTCGTACGGACAGGGGTTAAACTATGGCTACACCTTC. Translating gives CASSSYGQGLNYGYTF.

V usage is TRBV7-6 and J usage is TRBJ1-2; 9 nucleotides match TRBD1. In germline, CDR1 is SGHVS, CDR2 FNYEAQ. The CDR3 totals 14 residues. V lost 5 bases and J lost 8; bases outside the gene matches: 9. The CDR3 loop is CASSPPGTGIGYTF. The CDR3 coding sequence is TGTGCCAGCAGCCCTCCCGGGACAGGGATCGGCTACACCTTC.

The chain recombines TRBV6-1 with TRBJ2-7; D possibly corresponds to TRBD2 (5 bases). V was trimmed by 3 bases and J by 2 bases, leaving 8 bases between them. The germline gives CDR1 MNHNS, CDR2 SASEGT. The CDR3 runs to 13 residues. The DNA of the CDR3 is TGTGCCAGCAGTGACGGACTCACCTACGAGCAGTACTTC. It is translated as CASSDGLTYEQYF.

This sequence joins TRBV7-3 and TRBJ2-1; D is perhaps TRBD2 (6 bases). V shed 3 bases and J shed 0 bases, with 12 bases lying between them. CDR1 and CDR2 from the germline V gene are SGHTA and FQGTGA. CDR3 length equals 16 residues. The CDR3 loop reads CASSLNGGSSYNEQFF. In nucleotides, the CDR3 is TGTGCCAGCAGCTTGAACGGGGGAAGCTCCTACAATGAGCAGTTCTTC.

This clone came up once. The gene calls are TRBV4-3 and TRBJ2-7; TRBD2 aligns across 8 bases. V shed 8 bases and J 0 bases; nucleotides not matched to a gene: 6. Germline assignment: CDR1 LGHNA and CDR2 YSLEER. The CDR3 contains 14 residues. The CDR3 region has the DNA TGCGCCAGCCCACCCGGGACTAGCTCCTACGAGCAGTACTTC. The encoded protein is CASPPGTSSYEQYF.

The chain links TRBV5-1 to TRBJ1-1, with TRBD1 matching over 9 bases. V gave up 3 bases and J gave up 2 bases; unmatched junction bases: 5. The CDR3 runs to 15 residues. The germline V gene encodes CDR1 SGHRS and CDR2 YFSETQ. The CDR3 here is CASSSQGAKNTEAFF. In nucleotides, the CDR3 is TGCGCCAGCAGCTCACAGGGGGCAAAAAACACTGAAGCTTTCTTT. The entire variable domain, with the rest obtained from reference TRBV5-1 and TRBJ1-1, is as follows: KAGVTQTPRYLIKTRGQQVTLSCSPISGHRSVSWYQQTPGQGLQFLFEYFSETQRNKGNFPGRFSGRQFSNSRSEMNVSTLELGDSALYLCASSSQGAKNTEAFFGQGTRLTVV.

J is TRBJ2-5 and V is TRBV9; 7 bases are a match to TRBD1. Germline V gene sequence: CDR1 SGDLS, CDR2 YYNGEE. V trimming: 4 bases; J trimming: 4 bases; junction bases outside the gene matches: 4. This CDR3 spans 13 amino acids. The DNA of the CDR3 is TGTGCCAGCAGCCTGACAGGGTCAGAGACCCAGTACTTC. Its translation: CASSLTGSETQYF.

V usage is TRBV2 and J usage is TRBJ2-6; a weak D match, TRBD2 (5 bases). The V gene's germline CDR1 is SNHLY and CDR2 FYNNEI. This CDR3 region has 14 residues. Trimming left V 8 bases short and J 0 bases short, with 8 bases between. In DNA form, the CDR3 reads TGTGCCAGCTCGAGGGTCTCTGGGGCCAACGTCCTGACTTTC. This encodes CASSRVSGANVLTF.

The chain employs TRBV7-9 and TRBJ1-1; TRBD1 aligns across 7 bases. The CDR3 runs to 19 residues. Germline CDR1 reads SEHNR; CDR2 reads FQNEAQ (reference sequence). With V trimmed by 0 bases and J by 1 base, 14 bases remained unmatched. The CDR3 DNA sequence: TGTGCCAGCAGCTTAGCGCGGGAGGGGGCCCCCCGAGGGAACACTGAAGCTTTCTTT. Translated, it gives CASSLAREGAPRGNTEAFF.

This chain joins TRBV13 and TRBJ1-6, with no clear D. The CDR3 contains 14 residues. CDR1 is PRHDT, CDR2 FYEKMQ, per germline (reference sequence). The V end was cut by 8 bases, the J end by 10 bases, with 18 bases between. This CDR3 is CASGTVSEESPLHF. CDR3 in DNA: TGTGCCAGCGGAACGGTAAGCGAAGAGTCACCCCTCCACTTT. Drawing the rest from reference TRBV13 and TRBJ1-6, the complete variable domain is AAGVIQSPRHLIKEKRETATLKCYPIPRHDTVYWYQQGPGQDPQFLISFYEKMQSDKGSIPDRFSAQQFSDYHSELNMSSLELGDSALYFCASGTVSEESPLHFGNGTRLTVT.

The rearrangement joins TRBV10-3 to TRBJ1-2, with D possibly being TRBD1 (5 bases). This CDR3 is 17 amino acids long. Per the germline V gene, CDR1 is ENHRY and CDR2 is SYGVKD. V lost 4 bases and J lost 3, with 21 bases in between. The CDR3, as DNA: TGTGCCATCAGTGGGGGCAGGTATTCGACCCTCGACTATGGCTACACCTTC. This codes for CAISGGRYSTLDYGYTF.

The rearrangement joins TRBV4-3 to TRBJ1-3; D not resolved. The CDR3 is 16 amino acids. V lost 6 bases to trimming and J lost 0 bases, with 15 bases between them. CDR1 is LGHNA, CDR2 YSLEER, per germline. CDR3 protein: CASRPDKLISGNTIYF. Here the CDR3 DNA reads TGCGCCAGCAGGCCAGATAAACTAATCTCTGGAAACACCATATATTTT.

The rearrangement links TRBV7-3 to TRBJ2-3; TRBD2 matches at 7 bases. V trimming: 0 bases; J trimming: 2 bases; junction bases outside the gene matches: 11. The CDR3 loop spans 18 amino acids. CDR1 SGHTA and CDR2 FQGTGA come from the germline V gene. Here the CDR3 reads CASSLTAASGTTTDTQYF. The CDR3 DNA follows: TGTGCCAGCAGCTTAACGGCGGCTAGCGGAACCACCACAGATACGCAGTATTTT. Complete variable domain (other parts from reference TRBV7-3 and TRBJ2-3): GAGVSQTPSNKVTEKGKYVELRCDPISGHTALYWYRQSLGQGPEFLIYFQGTGAADDSGLPNDRFFAVRPEGSVSTLKIQRTERGDSAVYLCASSLTAASGTTTDTQYFGPGTRLTVL.

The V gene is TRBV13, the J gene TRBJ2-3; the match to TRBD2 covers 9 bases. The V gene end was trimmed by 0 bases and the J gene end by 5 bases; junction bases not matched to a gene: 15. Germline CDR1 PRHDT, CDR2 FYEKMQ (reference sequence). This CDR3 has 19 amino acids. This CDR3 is CASSLGLIGGGAWIDTQYF. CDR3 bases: TGTGCCAGCAGCTTAGGCCTGATTGGCGGGGGGGCCTGGATAGATACGCAGTATTTT.

In DNA form, the CDR3 reads TGCGCCAGCAGCCTCACAGGAGGGGCCGGAGATACGCAGTATTTT. Protein: CASSLTGGAGDTQYF. The chain carries TRBV4-1 and TRBJ2-3; possibly TRBD2 for D (6 bases). CDR3 length: 15 residues. The V and J ends lost 4 bases and 5 bases respectively, with 16 bases between them. CDR1 and CDR2 (germline): MGHRA, YSYEKL.

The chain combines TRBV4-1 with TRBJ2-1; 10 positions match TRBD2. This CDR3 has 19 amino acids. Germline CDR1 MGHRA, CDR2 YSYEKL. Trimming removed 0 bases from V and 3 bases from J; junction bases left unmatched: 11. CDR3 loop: CASSQDPASGRGYYNEQFF. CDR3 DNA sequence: TGCGCCAGCAGCCAAGATCCGGCCAGCGGGAGGGGTTACTACAATGAGCAGTTCTTC.

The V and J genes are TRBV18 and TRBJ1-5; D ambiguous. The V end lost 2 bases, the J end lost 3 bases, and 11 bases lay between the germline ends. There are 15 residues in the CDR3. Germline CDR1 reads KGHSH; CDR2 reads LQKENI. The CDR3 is CASSPNHNLNQPQHF. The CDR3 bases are TGTGCCAGCTCACCAAACCACAACCTCAATCAGCCCCAGCATTTT.

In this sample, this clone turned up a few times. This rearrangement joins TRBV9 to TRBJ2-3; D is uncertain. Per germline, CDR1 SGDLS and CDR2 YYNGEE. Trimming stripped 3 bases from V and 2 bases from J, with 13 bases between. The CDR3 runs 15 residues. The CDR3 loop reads CASSGTHNPTDTQYF. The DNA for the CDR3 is TGTGCCAGCAGCGGTACCCACAATCCCACAGATACGCAGTATTTT.